This paragraph covers one T cell receptor beta chain sequence. Only in-frame clones appear in the TCRdb table, and some are missing; sequencing was by immunoSEQ multiplex PCR. The sample includes more than 300,000 clones, about 90% of them seen just once. The data were taken from a study of blood T cell repertoires in COVID-19. Patients in Seattle were enrolled during active infection, then followed longitudinally. V lost 4 bases, J lost 7 bases, and 3 bases stayed unmatched. Per germline, CDR1 MNHEY and CDR2 SMNVEV (reference sequence). This CDR3 is 14 amino acids long. The source is a woman aged 25 to 39 with COVID-19, enrolled during active disease. The V gene is TRBV27, the J gene TRBJ2-2; TRBD2 matches at 10 bases. Sequenced material: peripheral blood. CDR3 in DNA: TGTGCCAGCAGTTCAGCGGGAGGGAACGGGGAGCTGTTTTTT. Protein sequence: CASSSAGGNGELFF.